Presented here are 30 T cell receptor beta chains from one specimen sequenced in a study of T cell changes during pregnancy in multiple sclerosis. The assay was immunoSEQ multiplex PCR, and TCRdb's table has in-frame clones only and misses some. The sample lists about 30,000 clones, about 93% seen once, with roughly 6% in the top ten. The sequencing used CD8+ T cells from peripheral blood mononuclear cells, collected before pregnancy. The source of these receptors is a female donor with multiple sclerosis, enrolled in a pregnancy study.

A single count supports this clone. This rearrangement joins TRBV28 to TRBJ1-5; 9 bases are a match to TRBD1. This CDR3 has 14 residues. CDR1 is MDHEN and CDR2 is SYDVKM in the germline V gene. Losses at the gene ends were 6 bases for V and 9 bases for J; bases not matched to a gene: 9. DNA for the CDR3: TGTGCCAGCAGGTCCGGGACAGGGAGTCGGCCCCAGCATTTT. Its translation: CASRSGTGSRPQHF.

J is TRBJ2-7 and V is TRBV28; D gene ambiguous. Trimming took 3 bases from V and 0 from J, leaving 9 bases between them. CDR3 length equals 14 residues. Per the germline V gene, CDR1 is MDHEN and CDR2 is SYDVKM. The CDR3 DNA sequence: TGTGCCAGCAGTTTCCCCGAGAGCTCCTACGAGCAGTACTTC. The encoded protein is CASSFPESSYEQYF.

This rearrangement joins TRBV6-1 to TRBJ2-1, with a tentative D call TRBD2 (6 bases). There are 17 residues in the CDR3. Trimming pared 2 bases from V and 1 base from J, leaving 15 bases between. Germline loops: CDR1 MNHNS, CDR2 SASEGT. DNA of the CDR3: TGTGCCAGCAGTGAAATCTCCGGGAGTTTGTCCTACAATGAGCAGTTCTTC. It translates to CASSEISGSLSYNEQFF.

The rearrangement uses TRBV27 and TRBJ1-1; 8 nucleotides align to TRBD1. The CDR3 runs to 15 residues. V shed 5 bases, J shed 5 bases, and the junction held 10 bases outside the gene matches. Germline V lookup: CDR1 MNHEY, CDR2 SMNVEV (reference sequence). The CDR3 nucleotides read TGTGCCAGCAGTCTAAGGACAGGGCTTATGACTGAAGCTTTCTTT. This translates into CASSLRTGLMTEAFF.

This chain uses TRBV6-6 with TRBJ1-5; D may be TRBD1 (5 bases). The germline V gene encodes CDR1 MNHNY and CDR2 SVGAGI (reference sequence). The CDR3 has 14 residues. The V end was cut by 5 bases, the J end by 3 bases, with 11 bases between. The CDR3, as DNA: TGTGCCAGCAGTACCCTAGGACACAATCAGCCCCAGCATTTT. Protein product: CASSTLGHNQPQHF.

The chain has TRBV7-3 and TRBJ2-7, with 8 bases matching TRBD2. The J segment lost 7 bases and the V segment lost 8 bases, leaving 4 bases of the junction unmatched. The CDR3 length is 11 residues. CDR1 is SGHTA, CDR2 FQGTGA, per germline. As DNA, the CDR3 is TGTGCCAGCGAGCGGGAGAGGGAGCAGTACTTC. Protein sequence: CASEREREQYF. Supplemented by reference TRBV7-3 and TRBJ2-7, the full variable domain reads GAGVSQTPSNKVTEKGKYVELRCDPISGHTALYWYRQSLGQGPEFLIYFQGTGAADDSGLPNDRFFAVRPEGSVSTLKIQRTERGDSAVYLCASEREREQYFGPGTRLTVT.

The chain is built from TRBV29-1 and TRBJ2-7, with 7 bases aligning to TRBD1. Germline CDR1 is SQVTM and CDR2 is ANQGSEA. Trimming took 5 bases from V and 1 from J; bases not matched to a gene: 5. The CDR3 has 13 residues. In DNA form, the CDR3 reads TGCAGCGTTACGACAGGGATTTCCTACGAGCAGTACTTC. Translated: CSVTTGISYEQYF.

The J gene is TRBJ2-5, the V gene TRBV2; 11 bases fit TRBD2. V shed 7 bases and J 4 bases; nucleotides not matched to a gene: 8. The CDR3 extends over 15 amino acids. Germline CDR1 SNHLY, CDR2 FYNNEI. As DNA, the CDR3 is TGTGCCAGCACGGGGACTAGCGGCATAGGAGAGACCCAGTACTTC. Translated, it gives CASTGTSGIGETQYF.

The rearrangement joins TRBV27 to TRBJ1-1; 9 nucleotides agree with TRBD1. Germline CDR1 MNHEY, CDR2 SMNVEV (reference sequence). The CDR3 consists of 17 residues. With V trimmed by 4 bases and J by 0 bases, 9 bases remained unmatched. The CDR3 here is CASSSPSGTGMNTEAFF. Here the CDR3 DNA reads TGTGCCAGCAGTTCCCCCTCCGGGACAGGGATGAACACTGAAGCTTTCTTT.

V gene TRBV27 combines with J gene TRBJ2-7; 10 nucleotides line up with TRBD2. The CDR3 loop spans 17 amino acids. Trimming at V came to 5 bases and at J to 5 bases, leaving 15 bases not matched to a gene. Per germline, CDR1 MNHEY and CDR2 SMNVEV (reference sequence). CDR3 protein: CASSPRTSGWGYNEQYF. In nucleotides, the CDR3 is TGTGCCAGCAGTCCCCGGACTAGCGGATGGGGCTACAACGAGCAGTACTTC.

The chain combines TRBV5-4 with TRBJ2-7; TRBD2 is a possible D gene (6 bases). V was pared by 1 base and J by 3 bases, with 11 bases between. The CDR3 runs to 14 residues. CDR1 is SGHNT, CDR2 YYREEE, per germline (reference sequence). The CDR3 region is CASSLSRGDYEQYF. The CDR3 DNA reads as TGTGCCAGCAGCTTGTCGCGCGGGGACTACGAGCAGTACTTC.

The chain links TRBV7-9 to TRBJ2-5; no clear D. The V gene lost 1 base and the J gene lost 6 bases, with 12 bases spanning the gap. CDR1 SEHNR and CDR2 FQNEAQ come from the germline V gene (reference sequence). CDR3 length: 14 residues. The CDR3 nucleotides are TGTGCCAGCAGCTTAGATCTAGGTCTGAAGACCCAGTACTTC. Its protein is CASSLDLGLKTQYF.

Of note for this clone: Within the sample, other DNA sequences also encode this same CDR3. The rearrangement links TRBV4-3 to TRBJ2-1; TRBD1 is a possible D gene (5 bases). There are 15 residues in the CDR3. The germline gives CDR1 LGHNA, CDR2 YSLEER. V was clipped by 0 bases and J by 1 base, with 7 bases between them. DNA for the CDR3: TGCGCCAGCAGCCAAGACAGGGATTCCTACAATGAGCAGTTCTTC. This encodes CASSQDRDSYNEQFF.

The chain joins TRBV2 to TRBJ2-3, with a possible D match to TRBD2 (6 bases). Germline CDR1 reads SNHLY; CDR2 reads FYNNEI. CDR3 length equals 19 residues. Trimming left V 4 bases short and J 4 bases short, with 27 bases between. The CDR3 loop reads CASSVNRRAVGGAPDTQYF. CDR3 sequence (DNA): TGTGCCAGCAGTGTGAATCGCAGGGCGGTTGGCGGGGCCCCAGATACGCAGTATTTT.

V gene TRBV19 combines with J gene TRBJ1-4, with D possibly TRBD1 on 5 matching bases. Between the trimmed V and J ends, which lost 1 base and 8 bases, there was a span of 17 bases. Germline lookup yields CDR1 LNHDA and CDR2 SQIVND (reference sequence). CDR3 length equals 16 residues. CDR3 amino acids: CASSIVGRGSEEKLFF. In DNA form, the CDR3 reads TGTGCCAGTAGTATAGTAGGAAGGGGTTCGGAAGAAAAACTGTTTTTT. The full variable domain, with the rest looked up from reference TRBV19 and TRBJ1-4, is DGGITQSPKYLFRKEGQNVTLSCEQNLNHDAMYWYRQDPGQGLRLIYYSQIVNDFQKGDIAEGYSVSREKKESFPLTVTSAQKNPTAFYLCASSIVGRGSEEKLFFGSGTQLSVL.

Only one count was recorded for this clone. The chain joins TRBV28 to TRBJ2-2; D unclear. V shed 4 bases and J shed 1 base, with 13 bases lying between them. The CDR3 is 16 amino acids. Per germline, CDR1 MDHEN and CDR2 SYDVKM. The CDR3 loop reads CASSSPILLNTGELFF. For the CDR3, the DNA is TGTGCCAGCAGTTCTCCAATCCTATTGAACACCGGGGAGCTGTTTTTT. Combining the CDR3 with reference TRBV28 and TRBJ2-2 gives the whole variable domain DVKVTQSSRYLVKRTGEKVFLECVQDMDHENMFWYRQDPGLGLRLIYFSYDVKMKEKGDIPEGYSVSREKKERFSLILESASTNQTSMYLCASSSPILLNTGELFFGEGSRLTVL.

This chain connects TRBV29-1 to TRBJ2-7, with 10 bases matching TRBD2. The CDR3 sequence is 15 residues long. With 6 bases clipped from V and 4 bases from J, the junction kept 12 bases outside the gene matches. Germline values: CDR1 SQVTM, CDR2 ANQGSEA. The DNA of the CDR3 is TGCAGCGTGTTCCCATGGACTAGCGGAACGTACGAGCAGTACTTC. Its protein is CSVFPWTSGTYEQYF.

V usage is TRBV5-6 and J usage is TRBJ2-7, with D maybe TRBD2 (6 bases). Germline assignment: CDR1 SGHDT and CDR2 YYEEEE. V lost 0 bases, J lost 3 bases, and 13 bases lay in between. The CDR3 extends over 15 amino acids. This CDR3 reads CASSLAPLGGYEQYF. CDR3 coding DNA: TGTGCCAGCAGCTTGGCCCCTCTCGGGGGCTACGAGCAGTACTTC.

The chain carries TRBV6-5 and TRBJ2-7; the match to TRBD2 covers 12 bases. This CDR3 region has 15 residues. The germline V gene encodes CDR1 MNHEY and CDR2 SVGAGI. Unmatched junction bases numbered 8, after V lost 4 bases and J lost 7 bases. The CDR3 region has the DNA TGTGCCAGCAGTTCCAGACTAGCGGGAGCTCTTGAGCAGTACTTC. Translated: CASSSRLAGALEQYF.

This rearrangement joins TRBV29-1 to TRBJ2-7; possibly TRBD2 for D (5 bases). Germline V gives CDR1 SQVTM, CDR2 ANQGSEA. Trimming took 7 bases from V and 2 from J, leaving 12 bases between them. The CDR3 spans 12 residues. CDR3 sequence (DNA): TGCAGCGCTTTACTAGGCCCCTACGAGCAGTACTTC. Translated: CSALLGPYEQYF.

The chain uses TRBV9 and TRBJ2-3; a possible D gene is TRBD2 (5 bases). Trimming stripped 0 bases from V and 2 bases from J, with 10 bases between. Germline V gene sequence: CDR1 SGDLS, CDR2 YYNGEE. The length of the CDR3 is 15 residues. The CDR3 region has the DNA TGTGCCAGCAGCGTAGTTGGGAGTTCCACAGATACGCAGTATTTT. Its protein is CASSVVGSSTDTQYF.

The CDR3 loop is CSVVGTGGSYEQYF. DNA for the CDR3: TGCAGCGTAGTAGGGACAGGGGGTAGTTACGAGCAGTACTTC. The chain joins TRBV29-1 to TRBJ2-7; TRBD1 agrees at 11 bases. This CDR3 has 14 residues. With V trimmed by 6 bases and J by 4 bases, 8 bases remained unmatched. The V gene's germline CDR1 is SQVTM and CDR2 ANQGSEA.

This clone was seen a single time. This chain connects TRBV29-1 to TRBJ1-1, with unresolved D. The CDR3 extends over 13 amino acids. Looked up from germline, CDR1 is SQVTM and CDR2 is ANQGSEA. Trimming removed 4 bases at V and 2 bases at J, with 11 bases between. This CDR3 reads CSVAHGGNTEAFF. DNA of the CDR3: TGCAGCGTTGCGCACGGCGGCAACACTGAAGCTTTCTTT.

The V and J genes are TRBV4-3 and TRBJ2-7; 7 bases are shared with TRBD1. The CDR3 is 14 amino acids. Germline V lookup: CDR1 LGHNA, CDR2 YSLEER. J was trimmed by 1 base and V by 5 bases; bases with no gene match: 5. DNA of the CDR3: TGCGCCAGCAGCAGGGGACAGATTTCCTACGAGCAGTACTTC. Translating it yields CASSRGQISYEQYF.

The genes are TRBV6-1 and TRBJ2-3, with TRBD1 matching 9 bases. This CDR3 comprises 15 residues. Unmatched junction bases numbered 7, after V lost 5 bases and J lost 4 bases. Germline V gives CDR1 MNHNS, CDR2 SASEGT. CDR3 DNA: TGTGCCAGCAGTATGGGACAGGGTACCTCAGATACGCAGTATTTT. This gives the protein CASSMGQGTSDTQYF.

The chain has TRBV6-5 and TRBJ2-7; the D gene is possibly TRBD2 (7 bases). V dropped 2 bases and J dropped 4 bases, with 12 bases sitting between them. The CDR3 has 14 residues. CDR1 is MNHEY, CDR2 SVGAGI, per germline. In DNA form, the CDR3 reads TGTGCCAGCAGTTACGAACAGGGAGGGTACGAGCAGTACTTC. Its translation is CASSYEQGGYEQYF.

This chain uses TRBV4-3 with TRBJ2-7, with 10 bases identical to TRBD2. CDR1 is LGHNA and CDR2 is YSLEER in the germline V gene. The CDR3 runs to 16 residues. The V gene end was trimmed by 2 bases and the J gene end by 3 bases; junction bases not matched to a gene: 7. CDR3 sequence reads: CASSQRASGSFYEQYF. The CDR3 DNA reads as TGCGCCAGCAGCCAACGGGCTAGCGGGAGTTTCTACGAGCAGTACTTC.

The genes are TRBV27 and TRBJ2-7, with 8 positions matching TRBD1. Germline values: CDR1 MNHEY, CDR2 SMNVEV (reference sequence). The CDR3 sequence is 12 residues long. Germline trimming cut 5 bases from V and 5 bases from J; bases unmatched to any gene: 2. In nucleotides, the CDR3 is TGTGCCAGCAGTATGACAGGGGACGAGCAGTACTTC. Its translation: CASSMTGDEQYF.

V is TRBV28 and J is TRBJ2-7; TRBD2 is a possible D gene (6 bases). V lost 1 base to trimming and J lost 4 bases, with 17 bases between them. CDR1 is MDHEN and CDR2 is SYDVKM in the germline V gene. The CDR3 has 16 residues. The CDR3 loop is CASSLFVEGLIYEQYF. CDR3 in DNA: TGTGCCAGCAGTTTATTTGTGGAGGGGCTAATTTACGAGCAGTACTTC.

V gene TRBV28 combines with J gene TRBJ2-1; 7 nucleotides line up with TRBD1. Germline CDR1 is MDHEN and CDR2 is SYDVKM. This CDR3 is built from 15 residues. Unmatched junction bases numbered 4, after V lost 5 bases and J lost 0 bases. The CDR3 DNA reads as TGTGCCAGCAGTCCGACAGGGAGCTCCTACAATGAGCAGTTCTTC. Its protein is CASSPTGSSYNEQFF.